The text below deals with one T cell receptor beta chain. A much larger clonotype is one base distant, so this may be a read error. The data are from a study of T cells in Graves' hyperthyroidism and ophthalmopathy. Trimming took off 6 bases at V and 4 bases at J, with 15 bases between the two ends. The CDR3 has 13 amino acids. Germline V gene sequence: CDR1 DFQATT, CDR2 SNEGSKA (reference sequence). The investigators amplified TCR beta CDR3 regions from RNA transcripts. During a first-round RT-PCR of the TCR CDR3, the HTBI primer set was used. TCRdb itself ran the multiplex PCR reads through MiXCR, one entry per CDR3 protein. The data contain a few hundred thousand distinct CDR3 sequences, around 17% of them singletons.

The sequencing input was blood. The chain joins TRBV20-1 to TRBJ1-1; tentatively, D is TRBD1 (5 bases). This TCR came from a woman between 50 and 59 years old with Graves' hyperthyroidism. CDR3 in amino acids: CSASEGRVTEAFF. CDR3 bases: TGCAGTGCGTCCGAGGGCAGGGTCACTGAAGCTTTCTTT.